The clone carrying this T cell receptor (beta chain) was seen more than once but under ten times. Its antigen is not known. The data are from a study of T-cell memory formation after mild COVID-19. This CDR3 spans 19 amino acids. The V and J ends lost 7 bases and 2 bases, in that order; junction bases with no gene match: 17. Constant-segment-primed 5'RACE gave TCR alpha and TCR beta cDNA libraries with sample barcodes and UMIs. One entry per CDR3 protein, called by TCRdb with MiXCR from the 5' RACE reads. In the table there are over 130,000 distinct CDR3 sequences, about 14% of which are singletons. Overall study results and limits: Clones that contracted from day 15 to 85 were balanced CD4/CD8, while later expanders leaned CD4+. Memory sampled before infection contained some responding clones, suggesting cross-reactive memory joined.

The sequence derives from an adult woman who had mild COVID-19 (a few samples of this study predate the infection). Cell type and time point are not known. The chain joins TRBV12-3 or TRBV12-4 to TRBJ2-1; 10 bases fit TRBD2. The source material was PBMCs or a T cell subset sorted from them (not recorded which). CDR3 amino acids: CASTRSQGESGRAYNEQFF. The DNA for the CDR3 is TGTGCCAGCACTAGGAGTCAGGGTGAAAGCGGGAGGGCCTACAATGAGCAGTTCTTC.